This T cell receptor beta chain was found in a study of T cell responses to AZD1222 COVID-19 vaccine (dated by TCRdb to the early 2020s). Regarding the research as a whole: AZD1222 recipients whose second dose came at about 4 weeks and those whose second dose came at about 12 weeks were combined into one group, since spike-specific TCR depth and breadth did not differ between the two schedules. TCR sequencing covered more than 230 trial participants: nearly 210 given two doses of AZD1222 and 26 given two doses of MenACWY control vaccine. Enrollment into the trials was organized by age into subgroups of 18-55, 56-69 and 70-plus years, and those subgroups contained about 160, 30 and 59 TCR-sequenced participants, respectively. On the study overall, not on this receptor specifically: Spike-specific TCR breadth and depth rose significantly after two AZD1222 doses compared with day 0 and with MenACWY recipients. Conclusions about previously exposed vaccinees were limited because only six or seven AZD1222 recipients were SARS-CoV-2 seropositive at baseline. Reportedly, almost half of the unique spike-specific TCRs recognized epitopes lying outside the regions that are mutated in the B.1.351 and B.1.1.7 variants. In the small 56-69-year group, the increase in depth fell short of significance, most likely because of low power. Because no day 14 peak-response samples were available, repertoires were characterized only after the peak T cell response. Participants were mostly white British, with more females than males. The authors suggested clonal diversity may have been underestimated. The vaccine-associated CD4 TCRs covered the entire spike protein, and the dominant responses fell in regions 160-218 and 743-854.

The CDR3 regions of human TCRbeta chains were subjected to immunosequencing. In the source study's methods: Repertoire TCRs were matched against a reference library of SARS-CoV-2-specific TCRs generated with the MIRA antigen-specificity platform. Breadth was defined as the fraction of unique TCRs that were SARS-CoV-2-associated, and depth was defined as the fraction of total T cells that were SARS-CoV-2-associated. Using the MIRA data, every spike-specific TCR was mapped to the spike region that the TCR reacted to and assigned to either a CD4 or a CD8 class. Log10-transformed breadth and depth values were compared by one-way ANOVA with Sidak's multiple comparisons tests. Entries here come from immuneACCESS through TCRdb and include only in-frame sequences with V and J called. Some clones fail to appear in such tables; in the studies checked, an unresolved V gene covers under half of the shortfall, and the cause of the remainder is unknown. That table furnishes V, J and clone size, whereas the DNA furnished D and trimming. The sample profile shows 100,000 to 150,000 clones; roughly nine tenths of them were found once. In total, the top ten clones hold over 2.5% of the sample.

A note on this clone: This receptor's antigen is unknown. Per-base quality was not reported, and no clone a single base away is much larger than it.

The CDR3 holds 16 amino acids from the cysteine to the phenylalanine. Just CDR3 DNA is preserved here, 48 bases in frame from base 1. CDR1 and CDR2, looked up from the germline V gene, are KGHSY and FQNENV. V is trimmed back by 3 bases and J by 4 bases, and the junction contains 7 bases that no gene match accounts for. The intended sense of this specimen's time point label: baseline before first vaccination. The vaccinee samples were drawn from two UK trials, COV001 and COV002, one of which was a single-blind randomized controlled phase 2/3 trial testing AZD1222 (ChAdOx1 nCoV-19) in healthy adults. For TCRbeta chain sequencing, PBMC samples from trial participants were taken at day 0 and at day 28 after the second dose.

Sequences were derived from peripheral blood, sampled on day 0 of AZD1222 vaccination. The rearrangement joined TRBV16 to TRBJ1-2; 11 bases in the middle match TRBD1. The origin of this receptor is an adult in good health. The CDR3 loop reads CASSHFSGTGGYGYTF. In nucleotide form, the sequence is TGTGCCAGCAGCCATTTCTCCGGGACAGGGGGCTATGGCTACACCTTC.